This TCR beta chain stems from a study of T cells in Graves' hyperthyroidism and ophthalmopathy. The overall study: Peripheral blood was collected at initial diagnosis, before any treatment.

With 7 bases removed from V and 6 bases from J, the gap between germline ends came to 15 bases. The CDR3 length is 13 residues. Germline V gives CDR1 MNHEY, CDR2 SVGEGT. Whole-study results and caveats: It was a median 6.5 months before onset that the model predicted ophthalmopathy. Among clonotypes expanded in thyroid above 0.001, most were also found in blood.

Amplification of TCR beta CDR3 regions used RNA as the template. Carried out on the TCR CDR3, a first-round RT-PCR used the HTBI primer set. TCRdb reprocessed the multiplex PCR reads with MiXCR, giving one entry per CDR3 protein. The data show 300,000 to 450,000 distinct CDR3 sequences, 20% to 25% seen once. The table lists this clonotype with many counts. Its antigen is as yet unknown. This sequence joins TRBV6-2 or TRBV6-3 and TRBJ2-5; D is ambiguous. The source is a man between 45 and 60 years old with Graves' hyperthyroidism. The sample was blood. The CDR3 bases are TGTGCCAGCACCTGGACGGACCTCCAGACCCAGTACTTC. It encodes CASTWTDLQTQYF.